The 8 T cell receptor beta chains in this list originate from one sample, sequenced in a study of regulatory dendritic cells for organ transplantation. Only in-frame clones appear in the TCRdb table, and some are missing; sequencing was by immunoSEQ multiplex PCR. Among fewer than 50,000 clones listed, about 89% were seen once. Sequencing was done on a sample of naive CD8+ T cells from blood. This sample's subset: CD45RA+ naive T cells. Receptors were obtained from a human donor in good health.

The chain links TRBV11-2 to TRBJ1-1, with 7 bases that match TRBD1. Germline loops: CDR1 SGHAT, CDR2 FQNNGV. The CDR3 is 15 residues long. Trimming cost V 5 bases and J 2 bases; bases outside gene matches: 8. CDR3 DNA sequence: TGTGCCAGCAGCACGAGACAGGGCGCAAACACTGAAGCTTTCTTT. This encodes CASSTRQGANTEAFF.

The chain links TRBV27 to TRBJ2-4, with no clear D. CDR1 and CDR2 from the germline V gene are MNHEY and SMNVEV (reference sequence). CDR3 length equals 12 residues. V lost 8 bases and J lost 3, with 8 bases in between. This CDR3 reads CASSSGKNIQYF. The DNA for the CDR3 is TGTGCCAGCTCGAGTGGCAAAAACATTCAGTACTTC.

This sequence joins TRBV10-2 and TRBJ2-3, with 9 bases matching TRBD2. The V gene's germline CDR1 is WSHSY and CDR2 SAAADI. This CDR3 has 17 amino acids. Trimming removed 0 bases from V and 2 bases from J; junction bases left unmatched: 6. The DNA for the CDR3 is TGCGCCAGCAGTGAGTCTAGGGCTAGCGGGACCACAGATACGCAGTATTTT. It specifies CASSESRASGTTDTQYF.

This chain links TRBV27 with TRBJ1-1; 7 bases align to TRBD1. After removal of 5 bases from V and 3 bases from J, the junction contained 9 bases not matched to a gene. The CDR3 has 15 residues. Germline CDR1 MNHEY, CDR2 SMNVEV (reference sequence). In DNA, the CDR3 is TGTGCCAGCAGTGGGACAGTTAGGGAGGACACTGAAGCTTTCTTT. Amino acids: CASSGTVREDTEAFF.

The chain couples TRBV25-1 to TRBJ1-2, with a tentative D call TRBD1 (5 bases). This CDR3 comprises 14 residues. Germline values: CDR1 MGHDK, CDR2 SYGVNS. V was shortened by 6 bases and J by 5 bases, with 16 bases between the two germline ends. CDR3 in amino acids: CASSYPGVGYGYTF. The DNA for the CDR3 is TGTGCCAGCAGCTATCCGGGGGTCGGGTATGGCTACACCTTC.

CDR3 DNA: TGTGCCAGCAGCTTTGTCGTCGGGGGCCCCCCCTACGAGCAGTACTTC. Encoded protein: CASSFVVGGPPYEQYF. J is TRBJ2-7 and V is TRBV12-1. TRBV12-1 is termed a pseudogene. The CDR3 length is 16 residues.

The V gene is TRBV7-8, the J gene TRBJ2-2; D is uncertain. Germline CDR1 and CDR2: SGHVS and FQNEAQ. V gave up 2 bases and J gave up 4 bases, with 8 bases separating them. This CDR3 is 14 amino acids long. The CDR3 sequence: CASSLWVGTGELFF. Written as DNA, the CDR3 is TGTGCCAGCAGCTTATGGGTGGGCACCGGGGAGCTGTTTTTT.

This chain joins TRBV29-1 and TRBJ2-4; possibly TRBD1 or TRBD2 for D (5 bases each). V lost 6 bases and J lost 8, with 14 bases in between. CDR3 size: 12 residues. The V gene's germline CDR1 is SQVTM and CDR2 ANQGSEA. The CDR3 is CSVGDEGHIQYF. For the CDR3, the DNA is TGCAGCGTAGGGGACGAGGGGCACATTCAGTACTTC.